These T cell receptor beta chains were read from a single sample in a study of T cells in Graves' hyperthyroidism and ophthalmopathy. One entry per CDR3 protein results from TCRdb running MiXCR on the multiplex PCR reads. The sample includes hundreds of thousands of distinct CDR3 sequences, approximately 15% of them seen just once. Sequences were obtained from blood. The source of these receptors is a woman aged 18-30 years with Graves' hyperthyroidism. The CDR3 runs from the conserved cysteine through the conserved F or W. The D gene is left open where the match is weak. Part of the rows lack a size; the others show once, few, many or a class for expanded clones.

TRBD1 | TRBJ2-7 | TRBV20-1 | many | CSARDGDRGLYEQYF | TGCAGTGCTAGAGATGGGGACAGGGGGTTGTACGAGCAGTACTTC
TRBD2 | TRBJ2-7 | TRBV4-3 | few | CASSQDRLAGGQYF | TGCGCCAGCAGCCAGGACAGACTAGCGGGAGGGCAGTACTTC
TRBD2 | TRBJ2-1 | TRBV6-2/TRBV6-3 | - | CASRFGLDSNEQFF | TGTGCCAGCAGATTCGGACTAGACTCGAATGAGCAGTTCTTC
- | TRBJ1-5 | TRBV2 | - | CASSRGSTKRQPQHF | TGTGCCAGCAGTAGGGGGTCGACCAAGAGGCAGCCCCAGCATTTT
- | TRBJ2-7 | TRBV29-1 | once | CSVEAPLAGQKYSYEQYF | TGCAGCGTTGAAGCCCCCTTGGCAGGGCAAAAATATTCCTACGAGCAGTACTTC
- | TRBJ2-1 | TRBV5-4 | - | CASSTGRRTFF | TGTGCCAGCAGCACAGGACGCCGTACGTTCTTC
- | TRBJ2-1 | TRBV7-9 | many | CASRPTSYEQFF | TGTGCCAGCAGACCTACTAGCTATGAGCAGTTCTTC
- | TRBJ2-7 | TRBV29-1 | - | CSIGSSYEQYF | TGCAGCATAGGTAGCTCCTACGAGCAGTACTTC
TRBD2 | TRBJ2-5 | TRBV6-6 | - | CASSYSSGLAGRETQYF | TGTGCCAGCAGTTACTCGTCCGGCCTAGCGGGGCGAGAGACCCAGTACTTC
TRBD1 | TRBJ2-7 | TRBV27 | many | CASSLRGTGGFHEQYF | TGTGCCAGCAGTTTACGGGGAACAGGGGGGTTCCACGAGCAGTACTTC
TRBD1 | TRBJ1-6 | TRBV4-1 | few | CASSQPQDRTPLHF | TGCGCCAGCAGCCAACCCCAGGACAGGACTCCCCTCCACTTT
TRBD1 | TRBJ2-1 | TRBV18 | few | CASSPRTGAHYNEQFF | TGTGCCAGCTCACCTCGGACAGGGGCCCACTACAATGAGCAGTTCTTC
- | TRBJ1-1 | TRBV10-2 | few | CASSERTVTDRGRRNTEAFF | TGCGCCAGCAGTGAACGTACGGTTACGGACCGTGGGAGAAGGAACACTGAAGCTTTCTTT
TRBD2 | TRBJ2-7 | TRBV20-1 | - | CSASSGTSGYEQYF | TGCAGTGCCTCCTCCGGGACTAGCGGCTACGAGCAGTACTTC
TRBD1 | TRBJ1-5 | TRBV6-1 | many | CASSPGTAFNQPQHF | TGTGCCAGCAGTCCTGGGACAGCCTTCAATCAGCCCCAGCATTTT